This entry describes one T cell receptor (beta chain). The target antigen is unknown. This specimen belongs to a study of T cells in localized non-small cell lung cancer. Study conclusions and caveats: Patients showing higher blood T cell density tended to see longer overall survival. Researchers found a median approximately 53 of the top 100 tumor clones in adjacent lung.

Measured with immunoSEQ multiplex PCR; TCRdb has only the in-frame clones, and not every one. Of under 6,000 clones in the sample, 80% to 90% were seen once. The clonotype originates from a female donor over 55 with stage II lung adenocarcinoma. The specimen comprised peripheral blood mononuclear cells, sampled before any cancer treatment.

The CDR3 loop reads CATSSIRGQGGDTQYF. The CDR3, as DNA: TGTGCCACCAGCAGCATAAGGGGACAGGGTGGAGATACGCAGTATTTT. The chain is built from TRBV15 and TRBJ2-3; 9 bases align to TRBD1. V was clipped by 3 bases and J by 5 bases; unmatched bases: 9. The germline gives CDR1 LNHNV, CDR2 YYDKDF (reference sequence). This CDR3 has 16 residues.